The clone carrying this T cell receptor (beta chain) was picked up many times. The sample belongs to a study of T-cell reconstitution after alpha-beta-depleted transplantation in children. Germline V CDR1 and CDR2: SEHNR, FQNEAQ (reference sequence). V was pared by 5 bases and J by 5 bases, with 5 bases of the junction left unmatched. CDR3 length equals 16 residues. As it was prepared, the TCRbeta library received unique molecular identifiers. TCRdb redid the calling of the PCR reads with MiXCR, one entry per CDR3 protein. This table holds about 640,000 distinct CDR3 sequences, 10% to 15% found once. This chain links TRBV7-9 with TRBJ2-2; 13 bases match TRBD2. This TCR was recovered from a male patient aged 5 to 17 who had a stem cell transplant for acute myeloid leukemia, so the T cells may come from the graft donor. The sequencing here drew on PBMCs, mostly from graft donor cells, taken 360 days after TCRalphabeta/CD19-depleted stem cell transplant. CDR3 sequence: CASSPGTSGTTGELFF. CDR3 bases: TGTGCCAGCAGCCCCGGGACTAGCGGGACGACCGGGGAGCTGTTTTTT.